This TCR beta chain was identified during a study of OX40 agonist ivuxolimab in advanced cancers. Study-wide context: Patients were dosed with the agonistic anti-OX40 (CD134) antibody ivuxolimab. Findings of the study overall: CD8+ T cells averaged more expanded clones than CD4+. With doses of 0.1 to 3.0 mg/kg, CD4+ and CD8+ blood T cells had undergone clonal expansion by week 6. Nonresponders included some who also had low normalized T-cell clonal expansion.

Repertoires were generated with immunoSEQ multiplex PCR, while TCRdb's copy carries only in-frame clones and drops some. This sample has about 35,000 clones, with around 90% found just once. A note on this clone: The antigen remains unidentified.

V gave up 7 bases and J gave up 9 bases; unmatched junction bases: 21. CDR1 is WSHSY and CDR2 is SAAADI in the germline V gene. The CDR3 consists of 17 residues. The chain links TRBV10-2 to TRBJ2-1; 7 bases are shared with TRBD2. This TCR was recovered from an adult with an advanced solid tumor such as melanoma, head and neck, liver or kidney cancer. Sequenced material: CD4+ or CD8+ T cells sorted from blood, taken in a trial of the OX40 agonist ivuxolimab. The CDR3 sequence: CASTSPGLEREGAEQFF. CDR3 sequence (DNA): TGCGCCAGCACCTCGCCGGGCCTGGAGCGGGAAGGGGCTGAGCAGTTCTTC.